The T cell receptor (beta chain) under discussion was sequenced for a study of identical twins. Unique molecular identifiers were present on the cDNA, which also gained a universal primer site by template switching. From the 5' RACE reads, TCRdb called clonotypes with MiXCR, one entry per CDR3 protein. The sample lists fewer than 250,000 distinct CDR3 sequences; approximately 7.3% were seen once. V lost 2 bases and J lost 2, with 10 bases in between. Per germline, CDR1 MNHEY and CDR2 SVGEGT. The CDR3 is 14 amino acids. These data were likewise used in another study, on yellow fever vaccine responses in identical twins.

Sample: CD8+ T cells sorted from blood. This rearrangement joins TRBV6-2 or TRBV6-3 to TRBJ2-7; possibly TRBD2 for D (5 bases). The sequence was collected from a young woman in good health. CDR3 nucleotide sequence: TGTGCCAGCAGTTACGGCTCCGGGGCCTACGAGCAGTACTTC. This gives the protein CASSYGSGAYEQYF.